Listed here are 3 T cell receptor beta chains from one sample, sequenced in a study of T cells in Graves' hyperthyroidism and ophthalmopathy. There were TCR beta CDR3 regions amplified from RNA transcripts. HTBI primers were the set used in a first-round RT-PCR of the TCR CDR3. One entry per CDR3 protein results from TCRdb running MiXCR on the multiplex PCR reads. The table lists about 600,000 distinct CDR3 sequences, 12% to 15% of them singletons. The sample comprised blood. All receptors derive from a woman aged 18-29 years with Graves' ophthalmopathy.

A word on this clonotype: This could be a read error, since a much larger clone is one nucleotide away. The chain is built from TRBV5-5 and TRBJ2-1; 7 nucleotides agree with TRBD1. V trimming: 4 bases; J trimming: 0 bases; junction bases outside the gene matches: 7. This CDR3 has 16 amino acids. Germline CDR1 is SGHKS and CDR2 is YYEKEE (reference sequence). CDR3 DNA: TGTGCCAGCAGCCCCGGACAGGCGAGCTCCTACAATGAGCAGTTCTTC. Encoded protein: CASSPGQASSYNEQFF.

This clonotype turned up a few times. V and J are TRBV29-1 and TRBJ2-1, with D maybe TRBD1 (6 bases). Germline loops: CDR1 SQVTM, CDR2 ANQGSEA. Deletions cut 8 bases from V and 5 bases from J, with 10 bases between. The CDR3 sequence is 11 residues long. The CDR3 coding sequence is TGCAGCAAAAGACAGGACAATGAGCAGTTCTTC. Encoded protein: CSKRQDNEQFF.

On this clonotype itself: Given a much more abundant clone one base away, this may be a read error. The V call is TRBV9, the J call TRBJ2-1; TRBD2 agrees at 7 bases. This CDR3 is built from 16 residues. From germline, CDR1 is SGDLS and CDR2 YYNGEE. The CDR3 region is CASSDGGRFFYNGQFF. The CDR3 region has the DNA TGTGCCAGCAGCGACGGGGGGAGGTTTTTCTACAATGGGCAGTTCTTC. Using reference TRBV9 and TRBJ2-1 for the parts outside the CDR3, the full variable domain is DSGVTQTPKHLITATGQRVTLRCSPRSGDLSVYWYQQSLDQGLQFLIQYYNGEERAKGNILERFSAQQFPDLHSELNLSSLELGDSALYFCASSDGGRFFYNGQFFGPGTRLTVL.